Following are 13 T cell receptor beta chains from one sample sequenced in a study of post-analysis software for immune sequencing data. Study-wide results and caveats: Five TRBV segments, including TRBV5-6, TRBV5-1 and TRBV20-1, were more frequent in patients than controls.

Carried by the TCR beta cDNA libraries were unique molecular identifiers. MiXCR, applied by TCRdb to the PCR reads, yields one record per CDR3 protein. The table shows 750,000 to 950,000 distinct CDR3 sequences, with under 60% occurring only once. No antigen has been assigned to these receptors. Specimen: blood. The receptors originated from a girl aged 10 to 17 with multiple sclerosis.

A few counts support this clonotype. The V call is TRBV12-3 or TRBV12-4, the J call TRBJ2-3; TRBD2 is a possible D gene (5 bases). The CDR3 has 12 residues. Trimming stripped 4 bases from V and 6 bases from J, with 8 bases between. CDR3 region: CASSWRFDTQYF. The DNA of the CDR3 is TGTGCCAGCAGTTGGAGGTTCGATACGCAGTATTTT.

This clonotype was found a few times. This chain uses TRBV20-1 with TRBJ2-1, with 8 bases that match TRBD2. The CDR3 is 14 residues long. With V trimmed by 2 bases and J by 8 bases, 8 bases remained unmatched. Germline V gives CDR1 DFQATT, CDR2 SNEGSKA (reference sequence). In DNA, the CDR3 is TGCAGTGCTAGACAAGGGACTAGAGGGGATGAGCAGTTCTTC. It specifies CSARQGTRGDEQFF.

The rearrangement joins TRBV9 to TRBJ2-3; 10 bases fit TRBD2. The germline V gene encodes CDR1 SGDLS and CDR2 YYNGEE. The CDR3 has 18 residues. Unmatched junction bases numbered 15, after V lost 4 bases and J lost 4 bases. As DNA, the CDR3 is TGTGCCAGCAGCCCCGATCCAGGGCTAGCGGGAGTTCCAGATACGCAGTATTTT. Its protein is CASSPDPGLAGVPDTQYF.

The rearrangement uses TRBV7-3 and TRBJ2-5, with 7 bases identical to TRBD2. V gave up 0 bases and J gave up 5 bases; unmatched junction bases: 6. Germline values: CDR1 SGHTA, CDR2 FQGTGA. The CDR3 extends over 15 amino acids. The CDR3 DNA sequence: TGTGCCAGCAGCTTAACGGGAGGGGCTGGGGAGACCCAGTACTTC. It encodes CASSLTGGAGETQYF.

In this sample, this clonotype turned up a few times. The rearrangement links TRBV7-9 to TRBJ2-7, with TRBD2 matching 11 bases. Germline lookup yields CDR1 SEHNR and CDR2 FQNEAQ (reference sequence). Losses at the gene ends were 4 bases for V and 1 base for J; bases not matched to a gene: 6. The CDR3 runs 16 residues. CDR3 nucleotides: TGTGCCAGCAGCTCAAGTCGGACTAGCGGGTCCTACGAGCAGTACTTC. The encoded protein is CASSSSRTSGSYEQYF.

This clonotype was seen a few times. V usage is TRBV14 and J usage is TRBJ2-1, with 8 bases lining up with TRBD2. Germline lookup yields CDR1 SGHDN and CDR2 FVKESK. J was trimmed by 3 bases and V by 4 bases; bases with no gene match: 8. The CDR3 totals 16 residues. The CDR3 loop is CASSPPGAGDYNEQFF. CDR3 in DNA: TGTGCCAGCAGCCCCCCGGGAGCGGGAGACTACAATGAGCAGTTCTTC.

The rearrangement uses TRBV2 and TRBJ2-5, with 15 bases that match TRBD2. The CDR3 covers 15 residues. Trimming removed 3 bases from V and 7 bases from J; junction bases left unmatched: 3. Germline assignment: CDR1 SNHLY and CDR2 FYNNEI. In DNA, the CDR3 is TGTGCCAGCAGTGAGGGACTAGCGGGAGGCGCGACCCAGTACTTC. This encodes CASSEGLAGGATQYF.

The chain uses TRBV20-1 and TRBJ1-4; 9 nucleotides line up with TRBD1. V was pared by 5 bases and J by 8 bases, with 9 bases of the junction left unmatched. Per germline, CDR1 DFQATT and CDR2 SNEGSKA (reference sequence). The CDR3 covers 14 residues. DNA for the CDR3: TGCAGTGCTGGGGGACAGGGAGGAGGAGAAAAACTGTTTTTT. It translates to CSAGGQGGGEKLFF.

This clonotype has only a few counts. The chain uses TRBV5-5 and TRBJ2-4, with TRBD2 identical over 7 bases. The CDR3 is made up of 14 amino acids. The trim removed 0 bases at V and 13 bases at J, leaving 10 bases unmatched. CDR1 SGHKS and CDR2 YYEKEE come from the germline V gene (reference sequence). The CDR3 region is CASSLAGPAGEQYF. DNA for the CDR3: TGTGCCAGCAGCTTGGCGGGACCCGCGGGAGAGCAGTACTTC.

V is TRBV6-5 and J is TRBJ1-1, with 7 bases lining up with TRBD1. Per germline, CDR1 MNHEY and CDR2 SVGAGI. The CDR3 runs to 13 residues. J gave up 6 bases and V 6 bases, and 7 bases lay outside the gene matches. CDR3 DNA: TGTGCCAGCAGCCGTAACAGGGGCGCTGAAGCTTTCTTT. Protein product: CASSRNRGAEAFF.

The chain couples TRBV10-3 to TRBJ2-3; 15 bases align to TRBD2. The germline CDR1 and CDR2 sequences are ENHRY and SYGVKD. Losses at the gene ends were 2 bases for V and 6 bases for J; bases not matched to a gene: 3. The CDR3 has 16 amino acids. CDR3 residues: CAISEGTSGRRDTQYF. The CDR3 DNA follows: TGTGCCATCAGTGAGGGGACTAGCGGGAGGAGGGATACGCAGTATTTT.

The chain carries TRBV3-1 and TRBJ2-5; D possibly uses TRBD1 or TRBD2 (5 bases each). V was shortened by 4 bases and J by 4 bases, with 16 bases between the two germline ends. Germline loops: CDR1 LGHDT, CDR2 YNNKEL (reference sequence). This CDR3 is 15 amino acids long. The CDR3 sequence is CASSPGPTEAETQYF. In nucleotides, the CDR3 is TGTGCCAGCAGCCCGGGACCAACCGAGGCAGAGACCCAGTACTTC.

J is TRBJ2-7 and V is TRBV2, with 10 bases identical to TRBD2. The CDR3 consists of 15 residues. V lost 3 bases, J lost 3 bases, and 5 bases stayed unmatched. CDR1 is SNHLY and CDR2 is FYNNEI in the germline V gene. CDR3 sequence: CASSEGVAGGYEQYF. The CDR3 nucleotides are TGTGCCAGCAGTGAGGGGGTAGCGGGAGGCTACGAGCAGTACTTC. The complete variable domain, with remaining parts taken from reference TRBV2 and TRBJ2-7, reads EPEVTQTPSHQVTQMGQEVILRCVPISNHLYFYWYRQILGQKVEFLVSFYNNEISEKSEIFDDQFSVERPDGSNFTLKIRSTKLEDSAMYFCASSEGVAGGYEQYFGPGTRLTVT.